The 11 T cell receptor beta chains in this list originate from one sample, sequenced in a study of blood T cell repertoires in COVID-19. Assay used: immunoSEQ multiplex PCR; TCRdb lists only in-frame clones, some missing. Here the sample spans just over 300,000 clones, approximately 90% being singletons. Sequencing was done on a sample of PBMCs or T cells enriched from blood (not recorded which). All receptors come from a man aged 25 to 40 who had recovered from COVID-19.

This clone was seen a few times. The chain is built from TRBV30 and TRBJ1-5; 7 bases line up with TRBD1. Germline CDR1 GTSNPN, CDR2 SVGIG (reference sequence). V dropped 3 bases and J dropped 3; count of bases not matched to a gene: 8. The CDR3 extends over 15 amino acids. The CDR3 loop reads CAWREGTVTNQPQHF. CDR3 nucleotide sequence: TGTGCCTGGAGGGAGGGGACAGTTACCAATCAGCCCCAGCATTTT. Full variable domain (outside the CDR3, taken from reference TRBV30 and TRBJ1-5): SQTIHQWPATLVQPVGSPLSLECTVEGTSNPNLYWYRQAAGRGLQLLFYSVGIGQISSEVPQNLSASRPQDRQFILSSKKLLLSDSGFYLCAWREGTVTNQPQHFGDGTRLSIL.

This chain connects TRBV4-1 to TRBJ1-1, with TRBD1 as a possible D gene (6 bases). The V end lost 5 bases, the J end lost 5 bases, and 12 bases lay between the germline ends. The germline V gene has CDR1 MGHRA and CDR2 YSYEKL. CDR3 length: 13 residues. DNA of the CDR3: TGCGCCAGCAGCAAACAGGGTGGGACTGAAGCTTTCTTT. As protein: CASSKQGGTEAFF.

This clone was detected once. Other DNA variants within this sample encode the same CDR3. The gene calls are TRBV3-1 (or the pseudogene TRBV3-2) and TRBJ2-3, with D possibly being TRBD2 (6 bases). Per the germline V gene, CDR1 is LGHDT and CDR2 is YNNKEL (reference sequence). The CDR3 has 14 amino acids. V lost 4 bases and J lost 2, with 10 bases in between. The CDR3 DNA is TGTGCCAGCAGCCCCGGGGGTTCCACAGATACGCAGTATTTT. Its translation is CASSPGGSTDTQYF.

The V call is TRBV11-3, the J call TRBJ2-2; 8 bases fit TRBD2. The CDR3 length is 16 residues. Per germline, CDR1 SGHNT and CDR2 YENEEA. The trim removed 5 bases at V and 2 bases at J, leaving 7 bases unmatched. CDR3 in DNA: TGTGCCAGCAGCCGGCGCGGGGGGACCAACACCGGGGAGCTGTTTTTT. Encoded protein: CASSRRGGTNTGELFF.

The chain joins TRBV19 to TRBJ2-3; D ambiguous. The length of the CDR3 is 12 residues. Germline values: CDR1 LNHDA, CDR2 SQIVND (reference sequence). V was shortened by 5 bases and J by 1 base, with 4 bases between the two germline ends. CDR3 bases: TGTGCCAGTAGTCCTCGCACAGATACGCAGTATTTT. Its translation: CASSPRTDTQYF.

The chain uses TRBV9 and TRBJ2-1, with 13 bases matching TRBD2. Germline V gene lookup returns CDR1 SGDLS and CDR2 YYNGEE. The length of the CDR3 is 17 residues. V was clipped by 2 bases and J by 0 bases; unmatched bases: 2. CDR3 bases: TGTGCCAGCAGCGTTTGGACTAGCGGGAGCTCCTACAATGAGCAGTTCTTC. Translated: CASSVWTSGSSYNEQFF.

The rearrangement links TRBV3-1 (or the pseudogene TRBV3-2) to TRBJ2-7; 14 nucleotides agree with TRBD2. The V and J ends lost 4 bases and 6 bases, in that order; junction bases with no gene match: 5. CDR1 is LGHDT and CDR2 is YNNKEL in the germline V gene (reference sequence). The length of the CDR3 is 15 residues. In nucleotides, the CDR3 is TGTGCCAGCAGCCGACTAGCGGGGGGGCCCTCCGAGCAGTACTTC. Amino acids: CASSRLAGGPSEQYF.

This sequence joins TRBV19 and TRBJ2-7, with 12 bases fitting TRBD1. Germline CDR1 and CDR2: LNHDA and SQIVND (reference sequence). V lost 3 bases, J lost 7 bases, and 4 bases stayed unmatched. This CDR3 region has 14 residues. CDR3 amino acids: CASSMGQGAGEQYF. As DNA, the CDR3 is TGTGCCAGTAGTATGGGACAGGGGGCCGGTGAGCAGTACTTC.

This clone came up once. The chain recombines TRBV4-2 with TRBJ2-1; D perhaps matches TRBD1 (6 bases). V lost 3 bases to trimming and J lost 2 bases, with 17 bases between them. Germline loops: CDR1 LGHNA, CDR2 YNFKEQ. This CDR3 has 17 residues. The CDR3 protein is CASSQELSRGAYNEQFF. CDR3 DNA sequence: TGTGCCAGCAGCCAGGAACTATCCAGGGGCGCCTACAATGAGCAGTTCTTC.

This clone was seen just once. The rearrangement joins TRBV5-1 to TRBJ2-7; 7 nucleotides align to TRBD2. With V trimmed by 3 bases and J by 1 base, 10 bases remained unmatched. The CDR3 runs 16 residues. Germline CDR1 SGHRS, CDR2 YFSETQ. The CDR3 sequence: CASSSTAGPSSYEQYF. The CDR3 nucleotides read TGCGCCAGCAGCTCCACAGCGGGGCCCTCTTCCTACGAGCAGTACTTC.

In nucleotides, the CDR3 is TGTGCCAGTAGGTATAGTCCCGGTGCTAACTATGGCTACACCTTC. This codes for CASRYSPGANYGYTF. The chain has TRBV19 and TRBJ1-2; D ambiguous. Trimming cost V 6 bases and J 0 bases, with 14 bases left between them. Per the germline V gene, CDR1 is LNHDA and CDR2 is SQIVND (reference sequence). There are 15 residues in the CDR3. Full variable domain (rest looked up from reference TRBV19 and TRBJ1-2): DGGITQSPKYLFRKEGQNVTLSCEQNLNHDAMYWYRQDPGQGLRLIYYSQIVNDFQKGDIAEGYSVSREKKESFPLTVTSAQKNPTAFYLCASRYSPGANYGYTFGSGTRLTVV.